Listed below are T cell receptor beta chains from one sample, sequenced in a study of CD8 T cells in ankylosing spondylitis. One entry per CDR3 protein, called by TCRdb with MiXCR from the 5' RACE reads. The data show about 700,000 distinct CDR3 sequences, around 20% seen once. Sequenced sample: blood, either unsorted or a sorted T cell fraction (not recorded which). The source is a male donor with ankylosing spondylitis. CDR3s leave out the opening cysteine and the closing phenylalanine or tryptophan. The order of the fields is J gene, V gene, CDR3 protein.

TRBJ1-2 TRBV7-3 ASSIGGQGSGGYT
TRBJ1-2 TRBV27 ASSLRPVNYGYT
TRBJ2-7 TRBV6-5 ASSTSGGAFEQY
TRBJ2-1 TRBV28 ASSTPTSDLYNEQF
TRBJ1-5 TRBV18 ASSPGGLDQPQH
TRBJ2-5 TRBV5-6 ASSSFSKYQETQY
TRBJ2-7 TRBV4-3 ASSQDVGVYEQY
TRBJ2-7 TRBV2 ASSVGLAGAEQY
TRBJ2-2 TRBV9 ASSVLWNTGELF
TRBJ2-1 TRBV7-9 ASSTTGGYNEQF
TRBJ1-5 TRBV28 ASSLSRTGVQPQH
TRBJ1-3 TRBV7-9 ASSFGGGYLDTIY
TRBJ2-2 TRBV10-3 AISSGTSNKAGELF
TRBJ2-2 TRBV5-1 ASSLQGWELF
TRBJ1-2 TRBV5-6 ASSFWDRNYGYT
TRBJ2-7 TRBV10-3 AISESLLAGDKYEQY
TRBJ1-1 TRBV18 ASSPPRGNEAF
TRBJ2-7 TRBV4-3 ASSQGASGSYEQY
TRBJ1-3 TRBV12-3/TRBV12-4 ASSRDSSSGNTIY
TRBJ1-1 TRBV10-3 AISESTGALNTEAF
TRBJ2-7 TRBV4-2 ASSHRLVTDEQY
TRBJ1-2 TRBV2 ASRVVDREGYT
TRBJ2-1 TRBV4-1 ASSQDPINEQF
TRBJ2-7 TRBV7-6 ASSLGGGNYEQY
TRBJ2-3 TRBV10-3 AISESTGTGVTDTQY
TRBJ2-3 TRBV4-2 ASSQGGEHTDTQY
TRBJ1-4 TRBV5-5 ASSSGPDARELF
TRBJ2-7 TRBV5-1 ASSEGQASYEQY
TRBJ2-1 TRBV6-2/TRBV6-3 ASRKDIYNEQF
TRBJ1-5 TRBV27 ASSPTALSNQPQH
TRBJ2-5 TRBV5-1 ASRFQGQTQETQY
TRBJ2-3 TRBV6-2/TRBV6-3 ASSYSRGDTQY
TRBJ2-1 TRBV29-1 SVLSGGVPRQF
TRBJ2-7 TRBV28 ASSFPPKTYEQY
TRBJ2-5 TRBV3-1 ASSQGARTQY
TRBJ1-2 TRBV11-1 ASSLFGSGPARNYGYT
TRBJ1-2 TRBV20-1 SASPSGVSYGYT